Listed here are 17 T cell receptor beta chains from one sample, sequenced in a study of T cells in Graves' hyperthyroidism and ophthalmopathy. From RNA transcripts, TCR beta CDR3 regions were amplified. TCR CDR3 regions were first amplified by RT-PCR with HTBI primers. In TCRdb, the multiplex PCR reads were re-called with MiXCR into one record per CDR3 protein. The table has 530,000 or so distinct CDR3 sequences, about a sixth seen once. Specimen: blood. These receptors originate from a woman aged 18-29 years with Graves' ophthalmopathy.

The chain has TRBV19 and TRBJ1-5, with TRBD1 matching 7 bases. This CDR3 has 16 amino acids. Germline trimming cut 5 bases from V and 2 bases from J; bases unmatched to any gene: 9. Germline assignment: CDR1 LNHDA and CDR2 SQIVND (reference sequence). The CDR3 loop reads CASSLGQVEGNQPQHF. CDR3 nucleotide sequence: TGTGCCAGTAGTCTCGGACAGGTTGAGGGCAATCAGCCCCAGCATTTT.

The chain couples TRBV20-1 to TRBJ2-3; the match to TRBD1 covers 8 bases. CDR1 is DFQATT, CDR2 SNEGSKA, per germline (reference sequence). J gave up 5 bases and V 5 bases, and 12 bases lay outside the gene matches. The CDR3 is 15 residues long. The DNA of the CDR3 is TGCAGTGCTTTTCAGGGGGCATCAGTGAAAGATACGCAGTATTTT. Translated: CSAFQGASVKDTQYF.

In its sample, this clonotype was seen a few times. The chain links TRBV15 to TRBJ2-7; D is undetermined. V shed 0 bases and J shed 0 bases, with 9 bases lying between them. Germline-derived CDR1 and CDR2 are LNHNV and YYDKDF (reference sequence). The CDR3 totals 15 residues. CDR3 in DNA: TGTGCCACCAGCAGAGATCCCCGCAGCTCCTACGAGCAGTACTTC. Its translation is CATSRDPRSSYEQYF.

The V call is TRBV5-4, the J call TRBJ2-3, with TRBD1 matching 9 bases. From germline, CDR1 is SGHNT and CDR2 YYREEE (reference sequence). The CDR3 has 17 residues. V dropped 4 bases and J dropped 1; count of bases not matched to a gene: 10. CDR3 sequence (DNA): TGTGCCAGCAGCCCTGGGGACAGGGTCCTACGCACAGATACGCAGTATTTT. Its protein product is CASSPGDRVLRTDTQYF.

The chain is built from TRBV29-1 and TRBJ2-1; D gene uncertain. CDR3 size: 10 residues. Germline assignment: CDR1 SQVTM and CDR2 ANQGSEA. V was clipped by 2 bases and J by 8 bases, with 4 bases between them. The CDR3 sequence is CSVEIYEQFF. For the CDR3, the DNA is TGCAGCGTTGAAATCTATGAGCAGTTCTTC.

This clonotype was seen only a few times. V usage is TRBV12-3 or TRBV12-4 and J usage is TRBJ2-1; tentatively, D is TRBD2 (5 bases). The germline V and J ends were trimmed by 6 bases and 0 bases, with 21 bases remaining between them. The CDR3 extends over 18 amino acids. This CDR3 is CASSPSGDDYTSYNEQFF. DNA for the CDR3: TGTGCCAGCAGCCCCAGCGGCGACGACTATACCTCCTACAATGAGCAGTTCTTC.

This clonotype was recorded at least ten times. CDR3 amino acids: CASSFINEQFF. The DNA for the CDR3 is TGTGCCAGCAGTTTTATCAATGAGCAGTTCTTC. The rearrangement links TRBV6-2 or TRBV6-3 to TRBJ2-1, with D uncertain. The V gene lost 4 bases and the J gene lost 6 bases, with 4 bases spanning the gap. The germline gives CDR1 MNHEY, CDR2 SVGEGT. This CDR3 contains 11 residues.

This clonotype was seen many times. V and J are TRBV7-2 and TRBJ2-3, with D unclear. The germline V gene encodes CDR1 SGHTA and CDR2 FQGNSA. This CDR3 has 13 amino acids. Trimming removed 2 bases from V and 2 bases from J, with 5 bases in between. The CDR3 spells CASSLLPTDTQYF. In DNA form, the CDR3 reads TGTGCCAGCAGCTTACTGCCCACAGATACGCAGTATTTT.

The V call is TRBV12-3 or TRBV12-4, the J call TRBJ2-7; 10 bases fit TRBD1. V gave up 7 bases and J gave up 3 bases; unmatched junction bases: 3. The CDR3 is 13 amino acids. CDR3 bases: TGTGCCAGCATTGGGACAGGGGACTACGAGCAGTACTTC. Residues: CASIGTGDYEQYF.

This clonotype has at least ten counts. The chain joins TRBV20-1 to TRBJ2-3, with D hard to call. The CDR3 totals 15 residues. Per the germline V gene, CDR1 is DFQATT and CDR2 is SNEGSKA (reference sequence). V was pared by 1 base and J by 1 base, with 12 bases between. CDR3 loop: CSARVGKTGTDTQYF. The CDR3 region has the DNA TGCAGTGCTAGAGTGGGTAAAACTGGCACAGATACGCAGTATTTT.

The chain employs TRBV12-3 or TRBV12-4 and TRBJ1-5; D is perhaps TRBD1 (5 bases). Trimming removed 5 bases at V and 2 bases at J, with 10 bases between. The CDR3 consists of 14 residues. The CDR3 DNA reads TGTGCCAGCAGTACACAGGTAGGCAATCAGCCCCAGCATTTT. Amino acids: CASSTQVGNQPQHF.

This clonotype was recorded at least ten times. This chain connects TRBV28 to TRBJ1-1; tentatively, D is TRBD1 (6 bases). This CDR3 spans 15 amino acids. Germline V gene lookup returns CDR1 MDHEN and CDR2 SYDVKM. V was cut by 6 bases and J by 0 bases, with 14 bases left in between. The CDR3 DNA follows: TGTGCCAGCAGCGCCCCGGGACAACTGAACACTGAAGCTTTCTTT. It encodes CASSAPGQLNTEAFF.

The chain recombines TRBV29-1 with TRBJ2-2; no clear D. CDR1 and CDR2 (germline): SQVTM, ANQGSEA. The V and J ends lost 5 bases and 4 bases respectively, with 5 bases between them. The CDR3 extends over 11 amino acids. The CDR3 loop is CSVHLTGELFF. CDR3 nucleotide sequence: TGCAGCGTTCACCTCACCGGGGAGCTGTTTTTT.

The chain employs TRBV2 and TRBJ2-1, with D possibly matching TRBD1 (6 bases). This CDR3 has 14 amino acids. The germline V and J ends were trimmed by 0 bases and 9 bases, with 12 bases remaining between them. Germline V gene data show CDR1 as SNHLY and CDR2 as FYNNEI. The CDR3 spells CASSEAGQSVEQFF. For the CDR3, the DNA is TGTGCCAGCAGTGAAGCGGGACAAAGTGTTGAGCAGTTCTTC.

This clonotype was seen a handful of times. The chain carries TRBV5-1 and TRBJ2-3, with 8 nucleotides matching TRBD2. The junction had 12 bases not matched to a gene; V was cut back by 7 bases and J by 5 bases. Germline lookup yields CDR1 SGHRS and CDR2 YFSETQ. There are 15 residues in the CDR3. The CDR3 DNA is TGCGCCAGCGGGCCCGGAGCGGGAGTGAAAGATACGCAGTATTTT. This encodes CASGPGAGVKDTQYF.

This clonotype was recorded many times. The DNA of the CDR3 is TGTGCCAGTGGGGCCCAGACCCACTCTGGAAACACCATATATTTT. It specifies CASGAQTHSGNTIYF. The chain links TRBV11-2 to TRBJ1-3; D is possibly TRBD1 (5 bases). This CDR3 has 15 residues. Germline V CDR1 and CDR2: SGHAT, FQNNGV. Trimming stripped 9 bases from V and 0 bases from J, with 15 bases between. Variable domain in full (rest from reference TRBV11-2 and TRBJ1-3): EAGVAQSPRYKIIEKRQSVAFWCNPISGHATLYWYQQILGQGPKLLIQFQNNGVVDDSQLPKDRFSAERLKGVDSTLKIQPAKLEDSAVYLCASGAQTHSGNTIYFGEGSWLTVV.

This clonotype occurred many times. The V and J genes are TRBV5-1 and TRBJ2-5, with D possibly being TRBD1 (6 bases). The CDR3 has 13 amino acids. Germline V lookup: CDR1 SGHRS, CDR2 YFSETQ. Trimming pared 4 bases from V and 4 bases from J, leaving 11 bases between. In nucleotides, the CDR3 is TGCGCCAGCAGCCAGGGGCGGGCAGAGACCCAGTACTTC. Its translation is CASSQGRAETQYF. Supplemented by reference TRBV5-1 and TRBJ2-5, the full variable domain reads KAGVTQTPRYLIKTRGQQVTLSCSPISGHRSVSWYQQTPGQGLQFLFEYFSETQRNKGNFPGRFSGRQFSNSRSEMNVSTLELGDSALYLCASSQGRAETQYFGPGTRLLVL.